One sample yielded the 6 T cell receptor beta chains listed below, sequenced in a study of cytomegalovirus exposure and HLA in healthy donors (dated by TCRdb to between 2016 and 2019). Library construction relied on the immunoSEQ multiplex PCR assay. Drawn from immuneACCESS, this table holds only the in-frame rearrangements with V and J called that TCRdb kept. Clones are partly lost; checked studies trace under half to an unresolved V gene and leave the rest unexplained. In all, the sample holds tens of thousands of clones, and about 90% of those were seen once. The ten most abundant clones make up over 5.5% of the sample. The sample was PBMCs. All receptors come from a young man in good health and CMV-seronegative.

This chain connects TRBV7-2 to TRBJ1-2; TRBD1 agrees at 9 bases. Per germline, CDR1 SGHTA and CDR2 FQGNSA. The CDR3 contains 13 residues. V was pared by 5 bases and J by 7 bases, with 5 bases of the junction left unmatched. The CDR3, as DNA: TGTGCCAGCAGCGCTATACAGGGGGCTGGCTACACCTTC. Translated: CASSAIQGAGYTF.

The chain employs TRBV7-9 and TRBJ2-7; 7 bases are a match to TRBD1. The germline CDR1 and CDR2 sequences are SEHNR and FQNEAQ (reference sequence). The junction had 14 bases not matched to a gene; V was cut back by 5 bases and J by 7 bases. The CDR3 contains 15 residues. The CDR3 DNA sequence: TGTGCCAGCAGCACCCGACTAACAGGGGATTGGGAGCAGTACTTC. Its translation is CASSTRLTGDWEQYF. The whole variable domain, filled in from reference TRBV7-9 and TRBJ2-7, reads DTGVSQNPRHKITKRGQNVTFRCDPISEHNRLYWYRQTLGQGPEFLTYFQNEAQLEKSRLLSDRFSAERPKGSFSTLEIQRTEQGDSAMYLCASSTRLTGDWEQYFGPGTRLTVT.

The rearrangement uses TRBV19 and TRBJ1-2, with a possible D match to TRBD1 (5 bases). The CDR3 contains 14 residues. Trimming took off 3 bases at V and 7 bases at J, with 15 bases between the two ends. Germline V gives CDR1 LNHDA, CDR2 SQIVND (reference sequence). The CDR3 protein is CASSIGGRAGGYTF. The DNA for the CDR3 is TGTGCCAGTAGTATCGGCGGCAGGGCTGGTGGCTACACCTTC.

The V call is TRBV4-3, the J call TRBJ1-2, with no clear D. V lost 0 bases and J 5 bases, leaving 13 bases between the germline ends. The length of the CDR3 is 15 residues. Germline loops: CDR1 LGHNA, CDR2 YSLEER. The CDR3 reads CASSQDSAKRYGYTF. In DNA, the CDR3 is TGCGCCAGCAGCCAAGATAGTGCCAAGAGGTATGGCTACACCTTC.

This chain connects TRBV6-1 to TRBJ1-4; TRBD1 agrees at 10 bases. From germline, CDR1 is MNHNS and CDR2 SASEGT. CDR3 length: 16 residues. J gave up 8 bases and V 1 base, and 7 bases lay outside the gene matches. CDR3 coding DNA: TGTGCCAGCAGTGAAGGGGCCGGGACAGGGGACGAAAAACTGTTTTTT. Its translation is CASSEGAGTGDEKLFF.

This chain uses TRBV25-1 with TRBJ2-5; 7 nucleotides agree with TRBD2. Losses at the gene ends were 7 bases for V and 5 bases for J; bases not matched to a gene: 4. Germline CDR1 and CDR2: MGHDK and SYGVNS. The CDR3 has 12 amino acids. This CDR3 reads CASTAGAETQYF. In DNA form, the CDR3 reads TGTGCCAGCACGGCGGGAGCGGAGACCCAGTACTTC.